This T cell receptor beta chain was recorded in a study of shared T cell receptors in the human thymus (dated by TCRdb to the early 2020s). At the level of the whole study: The study examined how self-reactive, shared T-cell receptor alpha chains are generated in the human thymus.

Libraries were constructed by the immunoSEQ multiplex PCR assay. TCRdb holds this immuneACCESS table with in-frame rearrangements only. Some clones are missing; in checked studies, unresolved V genes explain under half, and the rest has no known cause. Within this sample are 600,000 to 900,000 clones, with 80% to 90% of them counted one time only. The top ten constitute 0.0095% to 0.013% of the sample. Remarks on this clone: Its recognized antigen is unknown. No qualities accompany the bases; no much larger clone lies one base away.

The CDR3 covers 13 residues, taking in both the cysteine and the phenylalanine. The only DNA kept is the CDR3, 39 bases in frame from the first base. V loses 7 bases, J loses 1 base, and the germline ends lie 10 bases apart. CDR1 is given as MNHEY and CDR2 as SVGAGI, both from the germline V gene. Separately, the same data were catalogued under a study of human thymus T cells. Taken from the second paper: In Finland, the donors were immunologically healthy infants who were having open corrective cardiac surgery for congenital heart defects. Thymus tissue was obtained as surgical resects removed during corrective cardiac surgery. V and J gene segment usage appeared biased in both thymic and peripheral blood repertoires. The related research found that thymic TCR repertoires overlapped highly between unrelated individuals. The study characterized TCR alpha and beta repertoires from under 10 infant thymus samples and a few related peripheral blood samples. Donor ages ranged from about 6 to 244 days, and the cohort comprised about six male and a couple of female infants. Thymocytes were freed from the tissue by mechanical means and kept at -70 degrees C as pellets of roughly 8.5-31 million cells. Genomic DNA was extracted from frozen cell pellets with a QIAsymphony instrument. Using the immunoSEQ multiplex PCR assay, the TCRB and TCRAD loci were amplified from a standardized quantity of quality-controlled genomic DNA. The amplicons spanned the V(D)J region and were long enough to cover the CDR3 and allow V and J genes to be identified. Through the commercial immunoSEQ service, the amplicons were sequenced on an Illumina platform. Corrections for primer bias and sequencing errors followed previously described methods, while TCRAD and TCRB definitions were based on the IMGT database. Analysis of the repertoires was done with immunoSEQ Analyzer 3.0 and VDJTools and included basic statistics, V/J segment usage, diversity estimates, rarefaction and pairwise overlap. To estimate diversity, the Chao1, ChaoE, Efron-Thisted, Shannon and inverse Simpson indices were applied, and diversity was also estimated on datasets down-sampled to the smallest sample. Repertoire overlap was determined by strict matching of CDR3 nucleotide sequence, V gene and J gene, and Jaccard-based multidimensional scaling clustering was applied. On average, thymus samples yielded 800,000 or so unique TCRB clonotypes, whereas blood samples yielded about 84,000.

The sample consisted of thymocytes. The receptor was derived from a girl less than two years old with a congenital heart defect. Donor details come from another sample of the same person, matched by shared clones. The chain is encoded by TRBV6-5 joined to TRBJ1-1, and the D gene may be TRBD1, 6 bases matching. CDR3 protein: CASMGTPNTEAFF. The bases are TGTGCCAGCATGGGGACACCGAACACTGAAGCTTTCTTT.